These 28 T cell receptor beta chains share one sample of origin, sequenced in a study of blood T cells in healthy people across ages (dated by TCRdb to about 2015). Library prep was done by 5' RACE. TCRdb shows the sequencer as Illumina HiSeq 2500. The second PCR ran for roughly 7 to 11 cycles and used a J-beta primer mix along with a sample-barcoded 5' primer. TCRdb cleaned the public reads at Q25 with fastp, built clones with MiXCR and kept in-frame beta chains. Every entry covers one CDR3 protein and lists the most common genes and DNA from its rows. Within this sample are about 2 million distinct CDR3 sequences, with about 50% of them counted one time only. 2.1% of the sample rests with the top ten. Sequencing was carried out using blood. These receptor sequences come from a woman aged 40 to 50 in good health.

V is TRBV5-1 and J is TRBJ2-3; 7 nucleotides line up with TRBD1. The CDR3 covers 18 residues. Germline values: CDR1 SGHRS, CDR2 YFSETQ. V was clipped by 4 bases and J by 1 base; unmatched bases: 15. CDR3 protein: CASSGRSRRDRGTDTQYF. DNA for the CDR3: TGCGCCAGCAGCGGGAGAAGTCGTCGGGACAGAGGCACAGATACGCAGTATTTT.

The chain recombines TRBV7-2 with TRBJ2-4; TRBD1 matches at 7 bases. This CDR3 has 12 residues. Looked up from germline, CDR1 is SGHTA and CDR2 is FQGNSA. The ends lost 5 bases at V and 6 bases at J; junction bases unmatched: 1. For the CDR3, the DNA is TGTGCCAGCAGCAACAGGGGAAACATTCAGTACTTC. Residues: CASSNRGNIQYF.

This clonotype occurred a few times. The chain joins TRBV4-2 to TRBJ1-4, with a possible D match to TRBD1 (6 bases). Trimming stripped 4 bases from V and 8 bases from J, with 14 bases between. The CDR3 totals 14 residues. Germline-derived CDR1 and CDR2 are LGHNA and YNFKEQ. The CDR3 DNA reads TGTGCCAGCAGCCGAAATACCGGGACAGAAAAACTGTTTTTT. Its translation is CASSRNTGTEKLFF.

CDR3 loop: CASRLDYFQETQYF. CDR3 coding DNA: TGTGCCAGCAGACTGGACTATTTCCAAGAGACCCAGTACTTC. V gene TRBV2 combines with J gene TRBJ2-5; TRBD2 might be the D (6 bases). Germline lookup yields CDR1 SNHLY and CDR2 FYNNEI. The CDR3 spans 14 residues. V lost 6 bases and J lost 1, with 12 bases in between.

This sequence joins TRBV20-1 and TRBJ2-1; D is possibly TRBD2 (5 bases). Germline V gives CDR1 DFQATT, CDR2 SNEGSKA (reference sequence). V lost 3 bases and J lost 9, with 9 bases in between. This CDR3 has 11 amino acids. In nucleotides, the CDR3 is TGCAGTGCTAGTAGCGACGGTGAGCAGTTCTTC. It codes for CSASSDGEQFF.

This clonotype was seen more than once but under ten times. J is TRBJ2-1 and V is TRBV20-1; D is undetermined. Trimming stripped 1 base from V and 9 bases from J, with 10 bases between. The CDR3 length is 12 residues. CDR1 and CDR2 from the germline V gene are DFQATT and SNEGSKA (reference sequence). The CDR3 loop is CSARGMASEQFF. For the CDR3, the DNA is TGCAGTGCTAGAGGGATGGCCTCTGAGCAGTTCTTC.

CDR3 nucleotide sequence: TGTGCCAGCAGTTATCAGGGGTCGAGCGAGCAGTACTTC. It encodes CASSYQGSSEQYF. The rearrangement joins TRBV6-6 to TRBJ2-4; the D gene is possibly TRBD1 (6 bases). The closer fit of TRBJ2-7 to the DNA end suggests the J call may be wrong. This CDR3 region has 13 residues. CDR1 is MNHNY and CDR2 is SVGAGI in the germline V gene (reference sequence).

V usage is TRBV10-3 and J usage is TRBJ2-3; perhaps D is TRBD1 or TRBD2 (7 bases each). Germline values: CDR1 ENHRY, CDR2 SYGVKD. The length of the CDR3 is 14 residues. V was cut by 6 bases and J by 5 bases, with 15 bases left in between. CDR3 DNA sequence: TGTGCCATCAGGACAGGGTGGGAGGGAGATACGCAGTATTTT. Translated: CAIRTGWEGDTQYF.

This sequence joins TRBV20-1 and TRBJ2-4; a weak D match, TRBD1 (5 bases). The germline V gene has CDR1 DFQATT and CDR2 SNEGSKA (reference sequence). The CDR3 spans 15 residues. V gave up 3 bases and J gave up 0 bases, with 12 bases separating them. The CDR3 DNA sequence: TGCAGTGCTAGTGTACAGGCACTAGCCAAAAACATTCAGTACTTC. Encoded protein: CSASVQALAKNIQYF.

In DNA form, the CDR3 reads TGTGCCAGCAGCTTAATCACAGGGGGAGGGTATGGCTACACCTTC. Translation: CASSLITGGGYGYTF. The rearrangement joins TRBV7-2 to TRBJ1-2, with 8 bases fitting TRBD1. V shed 2 bases and J 5 bases; nucleotides not matched to a gene: 7. This CDR3 comprises 15 residues. Germline CDR1 is SGHTA and CDR2 is FQGNSA.

A word on this clonotype: Germline is not matched at one junction end, which may reflect a read error. The chain uses TRBV6-5 and TRBJ2-7; D is unresolved. The CDR3 consists of 12 residues. CDR1 and CDR2 (germline): MNHEY, SVGAGI. CDR3 bases: TGTACCAGCAGTTATAATGACTACGAGCAGTACTTC. Its translation: CTSSYNDYEQYF.

This chain connects TRBV29-1 to TRBJ2-1; a possible D gene is TRBD1 (6 bases). V was trimmed by 7 bases and J by 1 base, leaving 20 bases between them. CDR3 size: 16 residues. The germline V gene encodes CDR1 SQVTM and CDR2 ANQGSEA. The CDR3 DNA reads as TGCAGCGCCGTCGGGACATCCGCTATTTCCTACAATGAGCAGTTCTTC. It codes for CSAVGTSAISYNEQFF.

The V and J genes are TRBV9 and TRBJ1-2; D is unclear. The V end lost 3 bases, the J end lost 6 bases, and 15 bases lay between the germline ends. Germline V CDR1 and CDR2: SGDLS, YYNGEE. This CDR3 is built from 14 residues. CDR3 in amino acids: CASSGTSSRDGYTF. In nucleotides, the CDR3 is TGTGCCAGCAGCGGGACTTCCAGCAGAGATGGCTACACCTTC.

This chain links TRBV7-2 with TRBJ1-4, with 8 bases lining up with TRBD1. This CDR3 region has 17 residues. V gave up 1 base and J gave up 7 bases; unmatched junction bases: 11. Germline V gene data show CDR1 as SGHTA and CDR2 as FQGNSA. The CDR3 loop reads CASSLVQGAYPPEKLFF. Here the CDR3 DNA reads TGTGCCAGCAGCTTAGTGCAGGGGGCATACCCGCCTGAAAAACTGTTTTTT. Full variable domain (rest looked up from reference TRBV7-2 and TRBJ1-4): GAGVSQSPSNKVTEKGKDVELRCDPISGHTALYWYRQSLGQGLEFLIYFQGNSAPDKSGLPSDRFSAERTGGSVSTLTIQRTQQEDSAVYLCASSLVQGAYPPEKLFFGSGTQLSVL.

V and J are TRBV20-1 and TRBJ2-5; 9 nucleotides align to TRBD2. The trim removed 5 bases at V and 1 base at J, leaving 11 bases unmatched. The CDR3 runs 16 residues. Germline V gene data show CDR1 as DFQATT and CDR2 as SNEGSKA (reference sequence). Here the CDR3 DNA reads TGCAGTGCTCGGCGGGGGGGCCTTAACCTCCAAGAGACCCAGTACTTC. This translates into CSARRGGLNLQETQYF.

This clonotype was picked up a small number of times. The V call is TRBV14, the J call TRBJ1-2; D gene ambiguous. Trimming removed 0 bases at V and 6 bases at J, with 8 bases between. The CDR3 is made up of 13 amino acids. Germline CDR1 and CDR2: SGHDN and FVKESK. CDR3 nucleotides: TGTGCCAGCAGCCAAGATCGACTTAATGGCTACACCTTC. Amino acids: CASSQDRLNGYTF.

This chain links TRBV20-1 with TRBJ1-2; 7 positions match TRBD1. Germline V gene data show CDR1 as DFQATT and CDR2 as SNEGSKA (reference sequence). The CDR3 runs to 14 residues. After removal of 0 bases from V and 8 bases from J, the junction contained 9 bases not matched to a gene. The CDR3 nucleotides read TGCAGTGCTAGAGATGGTGGGACAGTAATCGGCTACACCTTC. Translating it yields CSARDGGTVIGYTF.

The CDR3: CASSQQVTWGSGNTIYF. As DNA, the CDR3 is TGCGCCAGCAGCCAACAGGTTACTTGGGGCTCTGGAAACACCATATATTTT. This chain uses TRBV4-3 with TRBJ1-3; no definite D call. The CDR3 is made up of 17 amino acids. Trimming took off 2 bases at V and 0 bases at J, with 14 bases between the two ends. Germline CDR1 is LGHNA and CDR2 is YSLEER.

The V and J genes are TRBV2 and TRBJ1-2; D is undetermined. The length of the CDR3 is 12 residues. V gave up 2 bases and J gave up 3 bases, with 4 bases separating them. The germline gives CDR1 SNHLY, CDR2 FYNNEI. DNA for the CDR3: TGTGCCAGCAGTGAATTTGACTATGGCTACACCTTC. Translation: CASSEFDYGYTF.

The rearrangement links TRBV28 to TRBJ2-1; the match to TRBD2 covers 7 bases. Germline V gene sequence: CDR1 MDHEN, CDR2 SYDVKM. The CDR3 is 11 residues long. J was trimmed by 14 bases and V by 7 bases; bases with no gene match: 8. CDR3 in amino acids: CASTTGTIKFF. The CDR3 nucleotides read TGTGCCAGCACGACCGGGACTATAAAGTTCTTC.

The chain's CDR3 is CASSLGTYGTEAFF. DNA of the CDR3: TGTGCCAGCAGCCTCGGGACGTATGGCACTGAAGCTTTCTTT. J is TRBJ1-1 and V is TRBV12-3 or TRBV12-4, with D maybe TRBD1 (5 bases). V was clipped by 6 bases and J by 4 bases, with 15 bases between them. This CDR3 is 14 amino acids long.

The chain links TRBV27 to TRBJ2-7; 9 nucleotides match TRBD1. Trimming removed 3 bases from V and 3 bases from J; junction bases left unmatched: 6. CDR3 length: 15 amino acids. Germline V gene data show CDR1 as MNHEY and CDR2 as SMNVEV (reference sequence). CDR3 amino acids: CASSFTGQGYYEQYF. The DNA for the CDR3 is TGTGCCAGCAGTTTTACGGGACAGGGTTACTACGAGCAGTACTTC.

The rearrangement joins TRBV2 to TRBJ1-5; D call uncertain. This CDR3 has 14 amino acids. Trimming pared 2 bases from V and 4 bases from J, leaving 9 bases between. Germline V gene sequence: CDR1 SNHLY, CDR2 FYNNEI. For the CDR3, the DNA is TGTGCCAGCAGTGAATATTTAGCAAATCAGCCCCAGCATTTT. This translates into CASSEYLANQPQHF.

The chain is built from TRBV12-3 or TRBV12-4 and TRBJ1-6; D is perhaps TRBD1 (5 bases). CDR3 length: 13 residues. V was cut by 4 bases and J by 9 bases, with 10 bases left in between. The CDR3 is CASSSGTASPLHF. As DNA, the CDR3 is TGTGCCAGCAGTTCGGGGACGGCTTCACCCCTCCACTTT.

This chain links TRBV7-9 with TRBJ2-1; 10 bases agree with TRBD2. Germline V gives CDR1 SEHNR, CDR2 FQNEAQ (reference sequence). This CDR3 has 16 amino acids. J gave up 7 bases and V 5 bases, and 11 bases lay outside the gene matches. The CDR3 region has the DNA TGTGCCAGCAGCCCTCGGATAGCGGGGGGCCAGAATGAGCAGTTCTTC. It translates to CASSPRIAGGQNEQFF.

This clonotype has a handful of counts. V usage is TRBV6-2 or TRBV6-3 and J usage is TRBJ2-3; D not certain. Trimming removed 5 bases from V and 2 bases from J, with 14 bases in between. The CDR3 length is 15 residues. The germline V gene encodes CDR1 MNHEY and CDR2 SVGEGT. The CDR3 DNA reads TGTGCCAGCAGTACCGGGTCCGTCTACACAGATACGCAGTATTTT. Translation gives CASSTGSVYTDTQYF.

J is TRBJ1-5 and V is TRBV20-1; D is perhaps TRBD1 (6 bases). This CDR3 has 16 amino acids. Germline V CDR1 and CDR2: DFQATT, SNEGSKA (reference sequence). With 2 bases removed from V and 2 bases from J, the gap between germline ends came to 16 bases. CDR3 nucleotides: TGCAGTGCTAGACTCAGGGGTGCCCAGGGCAATCAGCCCCAGCATTTT. Protein product: CSARLRGAQGNQPQHF.

This clonotype was seen only a few times. The chain is built from TRBV7-8 and TRBJ2-3; D may be TRBD2 (5 bases). Trimming left V 5 bases short and J 4 bases short, with 13 bases between. The CDR3 length is 14 residues. Per the germline V gene, CDR1 is SGHVS and CDR2 is FQNEAQ. This chain's CDR3 is CASSPPSTADTQYF. CDR3 bases: TGTGCCAGCAGCCCCCCTAGCACGGCAGATACGCAGTATTTT.